This T cell receptor (beta chain) was found in a study of vaccination and CD4 T cells after COVID-19. Trimming shortened V by 1 base and J by 2 bases, and 9 bases separated the two germline ends. The CDR3 is made up of 14 amino acids. From germline, CDR1 is SGHAT and CDR2 FQNNGV. Regarding the study as a whole: A comparatively limited set of convalescent patients was examined, with no early post-infection timepoints. In convalescent patients, a median around 86% of reactive clones appeared only post-vaccination.

With the Oncomine TCR Beta short-read assay, DNA from cultured CD4+ T cells was sequenced. From the PCR reads, TCRdb called clonotypes with MiXCR, one entry per CDR3 protein. The table lists 15,000 to 20,000 distinct CDR3 sequences, approximately 67% of them singletons, with 7.6% in the top ten. About this clonotype itself: Its antigen is as yet unknown.

Treatment indicated: approximately 11-day PBMC culture with coronavirus spike peptide pools or control peptides (ViraFEST assay). The chain is built from TRBV11-2 and TRBJ2-7, with a tentative D call TRBD1 (5 bases). The TCR was taken from a human donor who had recovered from COVID-19. The specimen sequenced was CD4+ T cells from blood, cultured in vitro. CDR3 nucleotide sequence: TGTGCCAGCAGCTTAGGGGGCTGGGCCTACGAGCAGTACTTC. As protein: CASSLGGWAYEQYF.